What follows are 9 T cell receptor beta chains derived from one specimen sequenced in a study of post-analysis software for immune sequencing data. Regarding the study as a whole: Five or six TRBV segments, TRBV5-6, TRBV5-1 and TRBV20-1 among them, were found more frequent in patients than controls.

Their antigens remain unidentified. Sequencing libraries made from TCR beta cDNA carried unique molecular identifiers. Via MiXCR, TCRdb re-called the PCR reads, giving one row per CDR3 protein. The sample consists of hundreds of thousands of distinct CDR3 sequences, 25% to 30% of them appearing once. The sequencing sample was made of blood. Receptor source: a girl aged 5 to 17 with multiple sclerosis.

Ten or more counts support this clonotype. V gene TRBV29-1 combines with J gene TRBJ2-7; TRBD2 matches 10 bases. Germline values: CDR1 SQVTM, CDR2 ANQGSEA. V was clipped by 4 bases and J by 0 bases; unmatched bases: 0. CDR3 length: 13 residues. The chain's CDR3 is CSVGTSGSYEQYF. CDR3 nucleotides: TGCAGCGTTGGGACTAGCGGCTCCTACGAGCAGTACTTC.

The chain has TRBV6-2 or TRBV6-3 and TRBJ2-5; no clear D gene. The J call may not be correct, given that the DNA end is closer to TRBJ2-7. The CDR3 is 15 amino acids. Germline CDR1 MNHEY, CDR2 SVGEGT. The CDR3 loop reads CASSFGWRMGGEQYF. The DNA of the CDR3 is TGTGCCAGCAGTTTTGGTTGGCGGATGGGCGGCGAGCAGTACTTC.

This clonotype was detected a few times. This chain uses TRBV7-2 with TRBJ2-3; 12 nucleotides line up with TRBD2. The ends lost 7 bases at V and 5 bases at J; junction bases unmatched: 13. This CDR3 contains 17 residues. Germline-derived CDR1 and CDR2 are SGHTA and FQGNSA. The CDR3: CASTQVSGGLAGDTQYF. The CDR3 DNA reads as TGTGCCAGCACCCAAGTGAGCGGGGGACTAGCGGGAGATACGCAGTATTTT.

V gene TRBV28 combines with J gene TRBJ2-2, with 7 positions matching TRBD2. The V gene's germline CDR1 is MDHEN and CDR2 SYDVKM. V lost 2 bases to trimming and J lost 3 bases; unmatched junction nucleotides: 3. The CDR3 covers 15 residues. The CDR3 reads CASSLGGVHTGELFF. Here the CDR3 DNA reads TGTGCCAGCAGTTTAGGGGGGGTGCACACCGGGGAGCTGTTTTTT.

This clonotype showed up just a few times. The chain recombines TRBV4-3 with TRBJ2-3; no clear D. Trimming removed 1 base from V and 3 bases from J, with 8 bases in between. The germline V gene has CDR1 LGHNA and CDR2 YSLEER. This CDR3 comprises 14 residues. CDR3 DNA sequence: TGCGCCAGCAGCCAAGCGGAGTTTACAGATACGCAGTATTTT. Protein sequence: CASSQAEFTDTQYF.

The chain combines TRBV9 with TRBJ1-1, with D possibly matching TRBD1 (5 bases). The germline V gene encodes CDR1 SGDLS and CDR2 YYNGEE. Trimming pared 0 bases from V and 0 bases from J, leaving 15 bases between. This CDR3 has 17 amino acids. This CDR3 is CASSVDGGDFMNTEAFF. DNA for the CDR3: TGTGCCAGCAGCGTAGACGGGGGAGATTTCATGAACACTGAAGCTTTCTTT.

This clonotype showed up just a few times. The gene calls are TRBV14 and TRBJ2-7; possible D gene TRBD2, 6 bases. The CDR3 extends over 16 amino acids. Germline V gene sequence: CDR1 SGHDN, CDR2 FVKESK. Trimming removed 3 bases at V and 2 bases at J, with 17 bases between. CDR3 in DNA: TGTGCCAGCAGCCAGGGGGACTCCTCTAACCCCTACGAGCAGTACTTC. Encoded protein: CASSQGDSSNPYEQYF.

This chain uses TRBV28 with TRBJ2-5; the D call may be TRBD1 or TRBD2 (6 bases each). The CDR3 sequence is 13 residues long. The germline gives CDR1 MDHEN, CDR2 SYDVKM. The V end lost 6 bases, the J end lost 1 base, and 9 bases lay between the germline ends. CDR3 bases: TGTGCCAGCAGATCGGGGGCCCAAGAGACCCAGTACTTC. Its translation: CASRSGAQETQYF. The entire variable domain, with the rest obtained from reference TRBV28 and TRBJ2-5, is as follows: DVKVTQSSRYLVKRTGEKVFLECVQDMDHENMFWYRQDPGLGLRLIYFSYDVKMKEKGDIPEGYSVSREKKERFSLILESASTNQTSMYLCASRSGAQETQYFGPGTRLLVL.

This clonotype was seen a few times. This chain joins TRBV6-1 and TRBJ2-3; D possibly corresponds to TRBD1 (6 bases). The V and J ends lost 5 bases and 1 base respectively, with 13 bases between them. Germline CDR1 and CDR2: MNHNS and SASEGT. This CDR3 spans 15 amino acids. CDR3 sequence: CASSPLAGGTDTQYF. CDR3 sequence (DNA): TGTGCCAGCAGTCCCCTGGCAGGGGGCACAGATACGCAGTATTTT.